Here is one T cell receptor beta chain with its context. This specimen comes from a study of cytomegalovirus exposure and HLA in healthy donors. This CDR3 is 14 amino acids long. Germline CDR1 is SQVTM and CDR2 is ANQGSEA. Germline trimming cut 4 bases from V and 4 bases from J; bases unmatched to any gene: 6. The PCR made use of 60 Vbeta and 13 Jbeta primers. Method: immunoSEQ multiplex PCR; TCRdb's copy keeps in-frame clones and lacks some. The sample features roughly 140,000 clones, with less than 3% in its top ten. This TCR was sampled from a man aged 40-50 years in good health and CMV-seronegative. Sequencing was performed on PBMCs. The chain couples TRBV29-1 to TRBJ2-1; 8 bases fit TRBD1. The CDR3 sequence: CSVVRQGSYNEQFF. For the CDR3, the DNA is TGCAGCGTTGTTCGACAGGGGAGTTACAATGAGCAGTTCTTC.